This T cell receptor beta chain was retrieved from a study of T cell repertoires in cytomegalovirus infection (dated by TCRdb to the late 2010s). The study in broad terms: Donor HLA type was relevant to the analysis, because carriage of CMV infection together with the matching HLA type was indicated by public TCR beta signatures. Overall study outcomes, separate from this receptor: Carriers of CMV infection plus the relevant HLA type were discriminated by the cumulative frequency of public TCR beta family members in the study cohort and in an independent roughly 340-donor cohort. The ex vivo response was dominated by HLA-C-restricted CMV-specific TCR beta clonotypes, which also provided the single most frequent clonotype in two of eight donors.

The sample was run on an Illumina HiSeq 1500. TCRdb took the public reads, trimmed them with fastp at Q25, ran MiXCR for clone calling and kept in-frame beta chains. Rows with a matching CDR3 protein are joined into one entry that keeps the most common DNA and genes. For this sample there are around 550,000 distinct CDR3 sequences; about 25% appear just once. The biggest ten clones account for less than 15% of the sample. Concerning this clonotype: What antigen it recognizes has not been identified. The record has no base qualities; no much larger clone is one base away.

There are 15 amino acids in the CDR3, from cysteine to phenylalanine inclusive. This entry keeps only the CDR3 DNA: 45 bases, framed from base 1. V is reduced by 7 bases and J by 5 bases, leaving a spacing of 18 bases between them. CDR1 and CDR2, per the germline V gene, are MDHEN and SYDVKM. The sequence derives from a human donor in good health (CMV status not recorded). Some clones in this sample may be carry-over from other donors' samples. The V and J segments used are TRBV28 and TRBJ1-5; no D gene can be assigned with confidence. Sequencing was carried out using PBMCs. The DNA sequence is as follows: TGTGCCAGCATAAGAGGACCAGAGCTTTATCAGCCCCAGCATTTT. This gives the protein CASIRGPELYQPQHF.